This TCR beta chain was retrieved from a study of blood T cell repertoires in COVID-19. Background on the study: The origin of the acute and convalescent COVID-19 samples was the United States, Italy and Spain. T cells, B-cell-depleted T cells, or PBMCs provided the cDNA or gDNA that served as material.

Authors' data handling: Cell counts per sample came from amplifying reference gene primers. The method was immunoSEQ multiplex PCR; TCRdb's version includes in-frame clones alone and lacks a portion of them. V, J and clone size derive from that table, while D and trimming were established from the DNA sequence. This sample has 150,000 to 200,000 clones, with around 83% found just once. Germline V gene sequence: CDR1 SGHNT, CDR2 YYREEE (reference sequence). After removal of 4 bases from V and 4 bases from J, the junction contained 8 bases not matched to a gene. The CDR3 is made up of 15 amino acids. This sequence joins TRBV5-4 and TRBJ2-3; 8 nucleotides agree with TRBD1. Sequenced sample: peripheral blood. This clonotype was sampled from a young man with acute or convalescent COVID-19. Here the CDR3 DNA reads TGTGCCAGCAGCCGAGGGGGCAGGGGGCCAGATACGCAGTATTTT. It is translated as CASSRGGRGPDTQYF.